This T cell receptor beta chain was captured by sequencing in a study of beta chain features in type 1 diabetes. Since all of the isolated RNA was reverse transcribed, expressed TCRB transcripts were what got sequenced. Clones were read by immunoSEQ multiplex PCR, and TCRdb kept only the in-frame ones, dropping some. Among around 290,000 clones, under 8.5% were seen once, and the ten largest hold roughly 1%. Germline V gene data show CDR1 as SNHLY and CDR2 as FYNNEI. The CDR3 totals 14 residues. The trim removed 4 bases at V and 2 bases at J, leaving 3 bases unmatched. The chain couples TRBV2 to TRBJ2-3; 7 nucleotides line up with TRBD1. Sample: central memory CD4+ T cells from blood. This clonotype was sampled from a woman aged 18-29 years in good health. The CDR3 protein is CASSAGQATDTQYF. The CDR3 coding sequence is TGTGCCAGCAGTGCCGGACAGGCCACAGATACGCAGTATTTT.